These 28 T cell receptor beta chains were all obtained from the same sample, sequenced in a study of beta chain features in type 1 diabetes. Study-wide results and limits: Patients with Type 1 diabetes showed moderately but significantly shorter TCRB CDR3s in all four CD4+ subsets.

These receptors are not linked to any known antigen. Of the isolated RNA, all was reverse transcribed, and so the sequenced material was expressed TCRB transcripts. TCRdb keeps only in-frame clones here, not all; method: immunoSEQ multiplex PCR. The repertoire holds 85,000 to 110,000 clones, with 25% to 30% as singletons. The sample comprised central memory CD4+ T cells from blood. The receptors derive from a woman in her late teens or twenties with type 1 diabetes.

This clone showed up just a few times. V usage is TRBV11-2 and J usage is TRBJ2-5, with 8 nucleotides matching TRBD1. The CDR3 is 13 residues long. CDR1 SGHAT and CDR2 FQNNGV come from the germline V gene. V gave up 5 bases and J gave up 5 bases; unmatched junction bases: 4. The CDR3 DNA sequence: TGTGCCAGCAGCGCTACAGGGGGGGAGACCCAGTACTTC. This encodes CASSATGGETQYF.

The V call is TRBV18, the J call TRBJ2-1; 9 nucleotides match TRBD2. V lost 3 bases to trimming and J lost 0 bases; unmatched junction nucleotides: 0. CDR1 KGHSH and CDR2 LQKENI come from the germline V gene. The CDR3 has 15 amino acids. Written as DNA, the CDR3 is TGTGCCAGCTCACCGGGACTAGCCTCCTACAATGAGCAGTTCTTC. This sequence encodes CASSPGLASYNEQFF. Drawing the rest from reference TRBV18 and TRBJ2-1, the complete variable domain is NAGVMQNPRHLVRRRGQEARLRCSPMKGHSHVYWYRQLPEEGLKFMVYLQKENIIDESGMPKERFSAEFPKEGPSILRIQQVVRGDSAAYFCASSPGLASYNEQFFGPGTRLTVL.

The CDR3 DNA sequence: TGTGCCAGCAGCTTAGCGAGGGCGCGCGGCACTGAAGCTTTCTTT. Translating gives CASSLARARGTEAFF. The chain links TRBV7-2 to TRBJ1-1; D uncertain. Germline-derived CDR1 and CDR2 are SGHTA and FQGNSA. This CDR3 is 15 amino acids long. With 0 bases removed from V and 4 bases from J, the gap between germline ends came to 12 bases.

V gene TRBV28 combines with J gene TRBJ2-1, with no clear D. CDR1 and CDR2 from the germline V gene are MDHEN and SYDVKM. The CDR3 consists of 12 residues. Trimming cost V 5 bases and J 9 bases, with 11 bases left between them. This chain's CDR3 is CASSGFSSEQFF. The CDR3 nucleotides are TGTGCCAGCAGTGGATTTAGCAGTGAGCAGTTCTTC. Drawing the rest from reference TRBV28 and TRBJ2-1, the complete variable domain is DVKVTQSSRYLVKRTGEKVFLECVQDMDHENMFWYRQDPGLGLRLIYFSYDVKMKEKGDIPEGYSVSREKKERFSLILESASTNQTSMYLCASSGFSSEQFFGPGTRLTVL.

The chain joins TRBV5-4 to TRBJ1-2; 8 nucleotides match TRBD1. The CDR3 consists of 14 residues. Germline loops: CDR1 SGHNT, CDR2 YYREEE (reference sequence). J gave up 9 bases and V 4 bases, and 11 bases lay outside the gene matches. The CDR3 region is CASSTGQGGESYTF. CDR3 DNA: TGTGCCAGCAGCACCGGACAGGGAGGAGAAAGCTACACCTTC.

J is TRBJ2-5 and V is TRBV30, with D perhaps matching TRBD2 (6 bases). Trimming removed 0 bases at V and 6 bases at J, with 14 bases between. Germline lookup yields CDR1 GTSNPN and CDR2 SVGIG (reference sequence). The CDR3 sequence is 14 residues long. As DNA, the CDR3 is TGTGCCTGGAGTGTGGGGGGAGACGTAAAGACCCAGTACTTC. As protein: CAWSVGGDVKTQYF.

This rearrangement joins TRBV6-5 to TRBJ2-7; 7 positions agree with TRBD1. Unmatched junction bases numbered 6, after V lost 5 bases and J lost 2 bases. CDR3 length equals 14 residues. CDR1 is MNHEY, CDR2 SVGAGI, per germline. DNA of the CDR3: TGTGCCAGCAGTCCGCCCGGACAGGCCTACGAGCAGTACGTC. It translates to CASSPPGQAYEQYV.

This clone appeared a few times. J is TRBJ2-4 and V is TRBV5-1, with 14 positions matching TRBD2. This CDR3 contains 19 residues. The germline CDR1 and CDR2 sequences are SGHRS and YFSETQ. J lost 5 bases, V lost 2 bases, and 12 bases had no gene match. The CDR3 region is CASSFGAGTSGRGENIQYF. CDR3 bases: TGCGCCAGCAGCTTCGGAGCCGGGACTAGCGGGAGAGGAGAAAACATTCAGTACTTC. Full variable domain (missing parts from reference TRBV5-1 and TRBJ2-4): KAGVTQTPRYLIKTRGQQVTLSCSPISGHRSVSWYQQTPGQGLQFLFEYFSETQRNKGNFPGRFSGRQFSNSRSEMNVSTLELGDSALYLCASSFGAGTSGRGENIQYFGAGTRLSVL.

The table lists this clone with a few counts. The genes are TRBV27 and TRBJ1-1, with 8 bases aligning to TRBD1. Germline V gives CDR1 MNHEY, CDR2 SMNVEV (reference sequence). V dropped 5 bases and J dropped 1; count of bases not matched to a gene: 6. The CDR3 loop spans 15 amino acids. Here the CDR3 DNA reads TGTGCCAGCAGTACCCGGGACAGGCCGAACACTGAAGCTTTCTTT. Translated: CASSTRDRPNTEAFF.

V usage is TRBV7-2 and J usage is TRBJ2-2; 10 nucleotides line up with TRBD2. The ends lost 2 bases at V and 2 bases at J; junction bases unmatched: 11. Looked up from germline, CDR1 is SGHTA and CDR2 is FQGNSA. The CDR3 has 19 residues. The CDR3 sequence: CASSLRALAGVLNTGELFF. The CDR3 DNA follows: TGTGCCAGCAGCTTACGCGCGCTAGCGGGAGTCCTCAACACCGGGGAGCTGTTTTTT.

The genes are TRBV4-1 and TRBJ1-4; a weak D match, TRBD1 (6 bases). The germline V gene encodes CDR1 MGHRA and CDR2 YSYEKL. This CDR3 spans 14 amino acids. Deletions cut 6 bases from V and 8 bases from J, with 16 bases between. CDR3 sequence reads: CASSRGGAGEKLFF. In DNA, the CDR3 is TGCGCCAGCAGTCGAGGGGGGGCAGGGGAAAAACTGTTTTTT.

This clone has more than one count but fewer than ten. The chain uses TRBV28 and TRBJ1-3; D is possibly TRBD1 (5 bases). The germline CDR1 and CDR2 sequences are MDHEN and SYDVKM. Trimming took 1 base from V and 4 from J, leaving 17 bases between them. The CDR3 spans 17 residues. The CDR3 sequence is CASSLSSGTQGGNTIYF. DNA for the CDR3: TGTGCCAGCAGTTTATCATCCGGTACCCAGGGCGGAAACACCATATATTTT.

This sequence joins TRBV30 and TRBJ2-1, with D tentatively TRBD2 (5 bases). CDR1 is GTSNPN, CDR2 SVGIG, per germline (reference sequence). The CDR3 length is 13 residues. The V gene lost 6 bases and the J gene lost 4 bases, with 13 bases spanning the gap. The CDR3 DNA reads as TGTGCCTGCGAACCTACTAGGTACAATGAGCAGTTCTTC. Its protein product is CACEPTRYNEQFF.

This clone appeared a few times. The gene calls are TRBV6-5 and TRBJ2-6, with unresolved D. CDR1 is MNHEY, CDR2 SVGAGI, per germline. Between the trimmed V and J ends, which lost 10 bases and 0 bases, there was a span of 10 bases. CDR3 length equals 14 residues. For the CDR3, the DNA is TGTGCCATTGCGACGGGCTCTGGGGCCAACGTCCTGACTTTC. Encoded protein: CAIATGSGANVLTF.

The V call is TRBV2, the J call TRBJ2-5; 11 nucleotides line up with TRBD2. This CDR3 spans 15 amino acids. Trimming removed 3 bases from V and 4 bases from J; junction bases left unmatched: 4. Germline V gives CDR1 SNHLY, CDR2 FYNNEI. The CDR3 coding sequence is TGTGCCAGCAGTGACTTACTAGCGGGAGCAGAGACCCAGTACTTC. Translated: CASSDLLAGAETQYF.

This sequence joins TRBV12-5 and TRBJ1-2; D remains ambiguous. The length of the CDR3 is 13 residues. Trimming took off 3 bases at V and 0 bases at J, with 5 bases between the two ends. Per germline, CDR1 LGHNT and CDR2 FRNRAP. Written as DNA, the CDR3 is TGTGCTAGTGGTTTCCCAGCTAACTATGGCTACACCTTC. Its translation is CASGFPANYGYTF.

The chain links TRBV27 to TRBJ1-2; D is possibly TRBD1 (6 bases). From germline, CDR1 is MNHEY and CDR2 SMNVEV (reference sequence). The CDR3 is 13 amino acids. Trimming removed 6 bases at V and 6 bases at J, with 14 bases between. CDR3 amino acids: CASRATGVDGYTF. CDR3 nucleotides: TGTGCCAGCAGGGCGACAGGTGTAGATGGCTACACCTTC.

The rearrangement joins TRBV30 to TRBJ1-2; D unresolved. V lost 5 bases, J lost 1 base, and 14 bases lay in between. CDR1 is GTSNPN, CDR2 SVGIG, per germline (reference sequence). This CDR3 has 14 amino acids. Here the CDR3 reads CAWGPRGINYGYTF. The CDR3 DNA reads as TGTGCCTGGGGACCCCGGGGAATTAACTATGGCTACACCTTC.

The J gene is TRBJ2-1, the V gene TRBV6-1; a weak D match, TRBD2 (7 bases). CDR1 and CDR2 from the germline V gene are MNHNS and SASEGT. This CDR3 contains 14 residues. Between the trimmed V and J ends, which lost 9 bases and 2 bases, there was a span of 14 bases. This CDR3 reads CASAWGGPYNEQFF. Written as DNA, the CDR3 is TGTGCCAGTGCCTGGGGGGGCCCCTACAATGAGCAGTTCTTC.

The chain joins TRBV14 to TRBJ2-5; 7 positions agree with TRBD1. V shed 4 bases and J 5 bases; nucleotides not matched to a gene: 13. Germline-derived CDR1 and CDR2 are SGHDN and FVKESK. The CDR3 runs to 16 residues. CDR3 amino acids: CASSPLRTGAYETQYF. CDR3 bases: TGTGCCAGCAGCCCACTCAGGACAGGAGCTTACGAGACCCAGTACTTC.

The rearrangement links TRBV28 to TRBJ2-3, with unresolved D. The germline V gene has CDR1 MDHEN and CDR2 SYDVKM. The length of the CDR3 is 12 residues. Trimming cost V 7 bases and J 1 base, with 6 bases left between them. The CDR3 DNA sequence: TGTGCCAGCACTCGGGGCACAGATACGCAGTATTTT. Protein: CASTRGTDTQYF.

This clone showed up just a few times. V and J are TRBV5-1 and TRBJ2-5, with unresolved D. This CDR3 contains 14 residues. The V and J ends lost 0 bases and 9 bases respectively, with 15 bases between them. The germline CDR1 and CDR2 sequences are SGHRS and YFSETQ. CDR3 region: CASSLGSQSEPQYF. CDR3 DNA sequence: TGCGCCAGCAGCTTGGGATCCCAGTCGGAGCCCCAGTACTTC.

The rearrangement uses TRBV18 and TRBJ2-5; 7 bases line up with TRBD1. The CDR3 spans 14 residues. Germline values: CDR1 KGHSH, CDR2 LQKENI. Trimming cost V 0 bases and J 4 bases; bases outside gene matches: 2. CDR3 region: CASSPPRQGETQYF. The CDR3, as DNA: TGTGCCAGCTCACCACCCCGACAGGGAGAGACCCAGTACTTC.

The chain uses TRBV4-1 and TRBJ2-5, with D tentatively TRBD2 (6 bases). The V and J ends lost 1 base and 1 base respectively, with 10 bases between them. From germline, CDR1 is MGHRA and CDR2 YSYEKL. The CDR3 is 15 amino acids. The CDR3 loop reads CASSQGGNRQETQYF. Here the CDR3 DNA reads TGCGCCAGCAGCCAAGGCGGGAATCGCCAAGAGACCCAGTACTTC.

This chain uses TRBV18 with TRBJ1-1; no firm D call. Trimming removed 2 bases at V and 7 bases at J, with 14 bases between. The CDR3 runs to 14 residues. The V gene's germline CDR1 is KGHSH and CDR2 LQKENI. This CDR3 is CASSPEGWGGEAFF. The CDR3 DNA follows: TGTGCCAGCTCACCAGAGGGTTGGGGTGGTGAAGCTTTCTTT.

This clone was picked up a small number of times. The J gene is TRBJ2-1, the V gene TRBV18; D uncertain. Germline V gene data show CDR1 as KGHSH and CDR2 as LQKENI. CDR3 length equals 14 residues. Trimming cost V 4 bases and J 4 bases, with 11 bases left between them. The CDR3 DNA is TGTGCCAGCTCACGTAGCAATGAATACAATGAGCAGTTCTTC. This translates into CASSRSNEYNEQFF.

The chain links TRBV19 to TRBJ1-2; D gene unclear. The length of the CDR3 is 15 residues. The V and J ends lost 2 bases and 4 bases respectively, with 14 bases between them. Germline loops: CDR1 LNHDA, CDR2 SQIVND (reference sequence). In DNA form, the CDR3 reads TGTGCCAGTAGTATAAGAGGTGCCACGACCTATGGCTACACCTTC. Translated, it gives CASSIRGATTYGYTF. Looking up the rest from reference TRBV19 and TRBJ1-2 gives the full variable domain: DGGITQSPKYLFRKEGQNVTLSCEQNLNHDAMYWYRQDPGQGLRLIYYSQIVNDFQKGDIAEGYSVSREKKESFPLTVTSAQKNPTAFYLCASSIRGATTYGYTFGSGTRLTVV.

The chain is built from TRBV27 and TRBJ2-7; 9 bases line up with TRBD1. Germline loops: CDR1 MNHEY, CDR2 SMNVEV (reference sequence). The CDR3 spans 16 residues. V lost 6 bases and J lost 6; bases outside the gene matches: 15. The CDR3 region has the DNA TGTGCCAGCAGCCCCGACCCCCCCGGGACAGGGAGCGAGCAGTACTTC. Protein sequence: CASSPDPPGTGSEQYF.